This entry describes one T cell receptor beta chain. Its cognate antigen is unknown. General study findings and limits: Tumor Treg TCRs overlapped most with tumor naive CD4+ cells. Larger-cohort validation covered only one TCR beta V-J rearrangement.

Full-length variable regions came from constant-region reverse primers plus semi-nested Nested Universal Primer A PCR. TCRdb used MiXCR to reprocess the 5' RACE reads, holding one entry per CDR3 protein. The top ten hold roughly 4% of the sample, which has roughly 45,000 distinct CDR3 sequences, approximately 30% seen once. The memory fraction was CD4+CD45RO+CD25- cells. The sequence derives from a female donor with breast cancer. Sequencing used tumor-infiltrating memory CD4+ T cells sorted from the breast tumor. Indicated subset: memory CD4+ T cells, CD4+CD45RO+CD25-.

CDR3 nucleotides: TGTGCCATCGGGGGCCAAGAGACCCAGTACTTC. Its translation is CAIGGQETQYF. The chain recombines TRBV10-3 with TRBJ2-5, with D tentatively TRBD1 or TRBD2 (5 bases each). The CDR3 extends over 11 amino acids. CDR1 is ENHRY and CDR2 is SYGVKD in the germline V gene. Trimming shortened V by 8 bases and J by 1 base, and 5 bases separated the two germline ends.